This is a list of T cell receptor beta chains from one sample in a study of CD8 T cells in Susac syndrome. In TCRdb, the immunoSEQ multiplex PCR reads were re-called with MiXCR into one record per CDR3 protein. The sample records approximately 160,000 distinct CDR3 sequences, 92% being singletons. What was sequenced was CD4+ T cells from PBMCs. The receptors stem from a human donor in good health. The CDR3 runs from the conserved cysteine through the conserved F or W. D genes are given only for firm matches. The size field is filled for only some rows; it gives once, few, many or a size class.

D,V,J,size,DNA,CDR3
-,TRBV12-3/TRBV12-4,TRBJ2-2,-,TGTGCCAGCAGTTTAGCGCCTGACATCACCGGGGAGCTGTTTTTT,CASSLAPDITGELFF
-,TRBV12-3/TRBV12-4,TRBJ1-2,once,TGTGCCAGCAGTTTGTACAGGGTCGCCGGCTACACCTTC,CASSLYRVAGYTF
TRBD1,TRBV9,TRBJ1-3,-,TGTGCCAGCAGCGTAGAACAGGGGGGAAACACCATATATTTT,CASSVEQGGNTIYF
-,TRBV11-2,TRBJ1-6,-,TGTGCCAGCACCCAAACTAATTCACCCCTCCACTTT,CASTQTNSPLHF
-,TRBV12-3/TRBV12-4,TRBJ2-5,-,TGTGCCAGCACCTTCGGTTGGGGGGCGCGAAACCAAGAGACCCAGTACTTC,CASTFGWGARNQETQYF
-,TRBV7-7,TRBJ1-6,-,TGTGCCAGCAGCTTAGTTGCAGGGCGGAATTCACCCCTCCACTTT,CASSLVAGRNSPLHF
TRBD2,TRBV2,TRBJ2-5,-,TGTGCCAGCAGTGAACAACCCCTAGCGGGAGAAGAGACCCAGTACTTC,CASSEQPLAGEETQYF
-,TRBV29-1,TRBJ2-5,-,TGCAGCGTGTCCCCCGGGGCAGGGACAGAGACCCAGTACTTC,CSVSPGAGTETQYF
-,TRBV3-1,TRBJ2-2,-,TGTGCCAGCAGCTTCCCTAATCTGGGGGCCCCCGGGGAGCTGTTTTTT,CASSFPNLGAPGELFF
TRBD2,TRBV20-1,TRBJ2-3,-,TGCAGTGCTAGAGGGAGACTAGCGCCGAGTGGTCTAGATACGCAGTATTTT,CSARGRLAPSGLDTQYF
TRBD2,TRBV5-6,TRBJ2-1,-,TGTGCCAGCAGCTTGCTCCCGACTAGCGGGGGGGATGAGCAGTTCTTC,CASSLLPTSGGDEQFF
-,TRBV18,TRBJ1-6,-,TGTGCCAGCTCACCTGGGGCCGGGGAATCACCCCTCCACTTT,CASSPGAGESPLHF
-,TRBV7-2,TRBJ2-3,once,TGTGCCAGCAGCCCCACACTTAGCACAGATACGCAGTATTTT,CASSPTLSTDTQYF
-,TRBV7-9,TRBJ1-6,-,TGTGCCAGCAGCTTAACGGGGGATTCACCCCTCCACTTT,CASSLTGDSPLHF
-,TRBV6-2/TRBV6-3,TRBJ2-5,once,TGTGCCAGCAGTTATAACAGAGAGACCCAGTACTTC,CASSYNRETQYF
TRBD2,TRBV2,TRBJ2-7,-,TGTGCCAGCAGTGGGACTAGCGGGAGGTACGAGCAGTACTTC,CASSGTSGRYEQYF
-,TRBV2,TRBJ1-3,once,TGTGCCAGCAGTCCAGGGTCTGGAAACACCATATATTTT,CASSPGSGNTIYF
-,TRBV6-2/TRBV6-3,TRBJ1-5,-,TGTGCCAGCAGCCGCGTCAATGGCAATCAGCCCCAGCATTTT,CASSRVNGNQPQHF
TRBD1,TRBV6-2/TRBV6-3,TRBJ1-6,-,TGTGCCAGCAGTCCCCGTTACGGGACAGGCTCACCCCTCCACTTT,CASSPRYGTGSPLHF
TRBD2,TRBV6-2/TRBV6-3,TRBJ2-1,-,TGTGCCAGCAGTCGGGCTAGCGGGAGGGCCGATGAGCAGTTCTTC,CASSRASGRADEQFF
-,TRBV30,TRBJ2-1,-,TGTGCCTGGAGTAAATTCAGCGGAGATGAGCAGTTCTTC,CAWSKFSGDEQFF
-,TRBV5-6,TRBJ2-7,-,TGTGCCAGCAGCCCGGATTGGGAATCCTACGAGCAGTACTTC,CASSPDWESYEQYF
-,TRBV24-1,TRBJ2-2,-,TGTGCCACCAGTGATCCAGCGGGCCAGAACACCGGGGAGCTGTTTTTT,CATSDPAGQNTGELFF
-,TRBV10-3,TRBJ1-1,-,TGTGCCATCACTAGGACTTCGGACACTGAAGCTTTCTTT,CAITRTSDTEAFF
-,TRBV7-2,TRBJ1-1,-,TGTGCCAGCAGCCCCCGCGCGCGGAGGAACACTGAAGCTTTCTTT,CASSPRARRNTEAFF
-,TRBV6-2/TRBV6-3,TRBJ2-2,-,TGTGCCAGCAGTCCTTCTTGGGGGTACACCGGGGAGCTGTTTTTT,CASSPSWGYTGELFF
-,TRBV2,TRBJ2-7,-,TGTGCCAGCCGAGGACAGCCGATCGGCGAGCAGTACTTC,CASRGQPIGEQYF
-,TRBV30,TRBJ2-7,-,TGTGCCTGGAGGTCCTTTAGGGGGCAGTACTTC,CAWRSFRGQYF
-,TRBV3-1,TRBJ1-3,-,TGTGCCAGCAGCCAAGATCGGGACGGCTACTCTGGAAACACCATATATTTT,CASSQDRDGYSGNTIYF
-,TRBV7-2,TRBJ2-5,-,TGTGCCAGCAGCTTAAGCAGACAAGAGACCCAGTACTTC,CASSLSRQETQYF
TRBD2,TRBV18,TRBJ2-7,-,TGTGCCAGCTCACCAAGGCGGGGGGACTCCTACGAGCAGTACTTC,CASSPRRGDSYEQYF
-,TRBV28,TRBJ1-1,-,TGTGCCAGCAGTTTAGAGGGTTCTCCCAGAGGTTGGATGAACACTGAAGCTTTCTTT,CASSLEGSPRGWMNTEAFF
-,TRBV20-1,TRBJ2-1,-,TGCAGTCTTAAACTAGTATCGGGCTCCTACAATGAGCAGTTCTTC,CSLKLVSGSYNEQFF
-,TRBV12-5,TRBJ2-2,-,TGTGCTAGTGGTTTGTATGCCGGGGAGCTGTTTTTT,CASGLYAGELFF
-,TRBV12-3/TRBV12-4,TRBJ1-5,-,TGTGCCAGCAGAGCCATGGGGCCCCAGCATTTT,CASRAMGPQHF
TRBD1,TRBV18,TRBJ2-7,once,TGTGCCAGCTCAGAAAGACAGGGTTACGAGCAGTACTTC,CASSERQGYEQYF
-,TRBV5-1,TRBJ2-6,-,TGCGCCAGCGGCAAGGACGTCCCTGGGGCCAACGTCCTGACTTTC,CASGKDVPGANVLTF
TRBD1,TRBV28,TRBJ2-7,once,TGTGCCAGCAGTTCACCGACAGGGTTGTACGAGCAGTACTTC,CASSSPTGLYEQYF
-,TRBV4-2,TRBJ2-7,-,TGTGCCAGCAGCCAAGTTGGGTGGGACTCCCAGTCCTACGAGCAGTACTTC,CASSQVGWDSQSYEQYF
-,TRBV3-1,TRBJ1-1,-,TGTGCCAGCAGCCCTCTCGGGACCTACACTGAAGCTTTCTTT,CASSPLGTYTEAFF
TRBD1,TRBV20-1,TRBJ1-5,once,TGCAGTGTGACAGGGCATAGCAATCAGCCCCAGCATTTT,CSVTGHSNQPQHF
TRBD1,TRBV6-2/TRBV6-3,TRBJ1-2,-,TGTGCCAGCGTTAGGACAGGCAACCATGGCTACACCTTC,CASVRTGNHGYTF
TRBD1,TRBV7-8,TRBJ2-7,-,TGTGCCAGCAGCCCCGACAGGGACGAGCAGTACTTC,CASSPDRDEQYF
-,TRBV4-1,TRBJ1-2,-,TGCGCCAGCAGCCCCGGCAGGGCCAGAACTAACTATGGCTACACCTTC,CASSPGRARTNYGYTF
TRBD2,TRBV24-1,TRBJ2-5,-,TGTGCCACCAGTGATTCCGGGACTAGCGGGGAGACCCAGTACTTC,CATSDSGTSGETQYF
-,TRBV20-1,TRBJ1-5,-,TGCAGTGCAGCCCTGACAGCCCAGCGTGAGCCCCAGCATTTT,CSAALTAQREPQHF